This entry concerns a single T cell receptor beta chain. The antigen remains undetermined. Among the donors, all were healthy bone marrow donors. The record originates from a study of cytomegalovirus exposure and HLA in healthy donors. Study-wide findings and caveats: Across donors, sequencing depth was assumed by presence/absence analyses to be roughly uniform.

Vbeta (60) and Jbeta (13) primers were used in the PCR. Per the authors' pipeline: Approximately 12 million of the 80 million or so unique TCR beta chains counted in a later analysis were shared. Profiling relied on immunoSEQ multiplex PCR, and the TCRdb table lists in-frame clones only, not all of them. V, J and clone size were drawn from that table, and D and trimming were deduced from the DNA. The ten most abundant clones cover around 6.2% of a sample with around 40,000 clones. Between the trimmed V and J ends, which lost 1 base and 5 bases, there was a span of 11 bases. CDR3 length: 14 amino acids. Per germline, CDR1 SGHRS and CDR2 YFSETQ.

The sequence derives from a young man in good health and CMV-seronegative. Sequenced material: PBMCs. The chain uses TRBV5-1 and TRBJ2-3, with D uncertain. The CDR3, as DNA: TGCGCCAGCAGCTTGTCCGCTGATAGAGATACGCAGTATTTT. This sequence encodes CASSLSADRDTQYF.